This note documents a single T cell receptor beta chain sequence. This clonotype appeared a few times. There is no known antigen for this receptor. Base qualities are not recorded, but no much larger clone differs from it by a single base. The CDR3 goes from the cysteine to the phenylalanine over 14 residues. Left in the record is the CDR3 DNA by itself, 42 bases read in frame from the first base. The germline V gene supplies CDR1 SGDLS and CDR2 YYNGEE. V sheds 0 bases and J sheds 4 bases, leaving 10 bases between their ends. Sequencing relied on an Illumina NovaSeq 6000. Using 5'RACE with constant-segment primers, TCRalpha and TCRbeta cDNA libraries were constructed, with sample barcodes and unique molecular identifiers added in the process. Trizol reagent was used to extract RNA from every sample. The libraries were amplified in two PCR steps, and the second step added a second sample barcode and Illumina TruSeq adapters. Sequencing of the libraries was done on an Illumina NovaSeq, producing 2 x 150 bp paired-end reads. In the original analysis: Demultiplexing of reads and collapsing into UMI-guided consensus sequences were performed with migec v1.2.7. Using mixcr v2.1.11, UMI consensuses were aligned to TRA and TRB V and J templates and then assembled into clonotypes. A clonotype was counted as expanded or contracted only when both edgeR and NoisET called the clonotype significant, with the noise models trained on biological replicates. For edgeR calls, a false discovery rate-adjusted p below 0.01 and a log2 fold-change threshold of 1 were applied. As an exploratory analysis of dynamics, max-normalized trajectories of the 1000 most abundant clonotypes were examined by PCA with hierarchical clustering. Each responding clone was given a CD4 or CD8 phenotype based on the CD4+ and CD8+ repertoires, which had been sequenced separately. Using fastp trimming at Q25 and MiXCR clonotype assembly, TCRdb reanalyzed the public sequencing data and kept in-frame beta chains. Rows matching on CDR3 protein sequence are summarized as one entry with the most common DNA and genes. The V and J calls shown here were made by TCRdb, not taken from the authors' results. The sample table shows 400,000 or so distinct CDR3 sequences, and under 25% are seen once. The ten largest clones add up to about 12% of the sample.

The entry originates in a study of T-cell memory formation after mild COVID-19 listed by TCRdb under 2021. Concerning the study at large: Most TCR sequence clusters were specific to one of the two donors. Longitudinal TCRalpha and TCRbeta repertoire sequencing tracked T-cell clones expanding and contracting after mild COVID-19 in two donors. The cohort was made up of two young adult volunteers, one female and one male, who were previously healthy.

General findings and caveats noted by the study authors: Only a couple of mild cases were covered by the study, and larger cohorts that include severe cases with pre-infection samples were considered necessary. Clones contracting from day 15 to 85 had balanced CD4/CD8 phenotypes, while a second wave expanding from day 15 to 37 was biased towards CD4+. Some responding clones were detected in pre-infection memory, which suggested that pre-existing cross-reactive memory T cells had joined the SARS-CoV-2 response. Contracting CD4+ clones appeared mostly in the CM and EM memory subsets, whereas CD8+ clones were enriched in EMRA. The second-wave clones that peaked on day 37 were not confirmed to be SARS-CoV-2 specific.

Ficoll-Paque density gradient centrifugation was used to isolate PBMCs. The rearranged chain carries TRBV9 and TRBJ2-5; the D gene is possibly TRBD1 or TRBD2, each agreeing over 5 bases. The receptor was isolated from an adult woman who had mild COVID-19 (a few samples of this study predate the infection). The sample titles of this study are shuffled in the database, so cell type and time point are left out; the donor was told from shared clones. Sequencing input: PBMCs or a T cell subset sorted from them (not recorded which). The nucleotide sequence is given as TGTGCCAGCAGCGTAGCAGGGAGAAGAGAGACCCAGTACTTC. Translated, it gives CASSVAGRRETQYF.